A single T cell receptor beta chain is shown here with its context. Its cognate antigen has yet to be identified. Per-nucleotide qualities are absent, and no much larger clonotype sits a single base away. PBMCs were isolated by Ficoll-Paque density gradient centrifugation. These data belong to a study of T-cell memory formation after mild COVID-19 (dated by TCRdb to the early 2020s). Broadly, across the study: Most TCR sequence clusters were specific to one of the two donors. Longitudinal TCRalpha and TCRbeta repertoire sequencing tracked T-cell clones expanding and contracting after mild COVID-19 in a couple of donors. The cohort comprised two young, previously healthy adult volunteers, one female and one male.

Via the germline V gene, CDR1 is MNHEY and CDR2 SVGAGI. V lost 2 bases and J lost 3 bases, and the count of bases not matched to a germline gene is 3. From cysteine to phenylalanine, the CDR3 is 15 amino acids long. The DNA shown is the 45-base CDR3, in frame from base 1. Sequencing was performed on an Illumina NovaSeq 6000. TCRalpha and TCRbeta cDNA libraries were built by 5'RACE with constant-segment primers, adding sample barcodes and unique molecular identifiers. Trizol reagent was used to extract RNA from every sample. Library amplification was performed in two PCR steps, and a second sample barcode and Illumina TruSeq adapters were introduced in the second step. Sequencing of libraries was performed on an Illumina NovaSeq with 2 x 150 bp paired-end reads. The authors' analysis ran thus. With migec v1.2.7, reads were demultiplexed and then collapsed into UMI-guided consensus sequences. Using mixcr v2.1.11, UMI consensuses were aligned to TRA and TRB V and J templates and then assembled into clonotypes. Expanded or contracted clonotypes were those called significant by both edgeR and NoisET, with noise models trained on biological replicates. For edgeR calls, the cutoffs were a false discovery rate-adjusted p below 0.01 and a log2 fold-change threshold of 1. As an exploratory analysis of dynamics, max-normalized trajectories of the 1000 most abundant clonotypes were examined by PCA with hierarchical clustering. Each responding clone was given a CD4 or CD8 phenotype based on the CD4+ and CD8+ repertoires, which had been sequenced separately. The public reads were reanalyzed by TCRdb: fastp trimming at Q25, MiXCR alignment, in-frame beta chains only. Entries are consolidated by CDR3 protein sequence, retaining the most common genes and DNA. TCRdb assigned the V and J calls; the authors' analysis was not used. Across this sample there are about 470,000 distinct CDR3 sequences, with 18% seen only once. The ten largest clones add up to about 12% of the sample.

What the work shows at the level of the full study, not this receptor alone: Whether the second-wave clones peaking on day 37 were SARS-CoV-2 specific was not confirmed. Contracting CD4+ clones turned up mainly in the CM and EM memory subsets, whereas EMRA was where CD8+ clones were enriched. The study covered only a couple of mild cases, and larger cohorts including severe cases with pre-infection samples were considered necessary. Clones that contracted from day 15 to 85 showed balanced CD4/CD8 phenotypes, whereas a second wave of clones that expanded from day 15 to 37 leaned towards CD4+. The detection of some responding clones in pre-infection memory suggests that pre-existing cross-reactive memory T cells joined the SARS-CoV-2 response.

The sequence was collected from an adult woman who had mild COVID-19 (a few samples of this study predate the infection). The sample titles of this study are shuffled in the database, so cell type and time point are left out; the donor was told from shared clones. The receptor chain draws on TRBV6-5 and TRBJ1-2, with 10 junctional bases fitting TRBD1. Sequenced sample: PBMCs or a T cell subset sorted from them (not recorded which). The CDR3 loop reads CASSYEGQGDYGYTF. The nucleotides read TGTGCCAGCAGTTACGAAGGACAGGGGGACTATGGCTACACCTTC.